This TCR beta chain is from a study of blood T cell repertoires in COVID-19 (dated by TCRdb to the early 2020s). Regarding the research as a whole: Collaborator samples came from the United States, Italy and Spain and covered acute and convalescent phases of COVID-19. The prospective study material was composed of cDNA or gDNA derived from T cells, B-cell-depleted T cells, or PBMCs. Deeply sampled blood TCRbeta repertoires from subjects exposed to, actively infected with, or recovered from COVID-19 were included in the dataset. The repertoires were made available in a free public database intended to serve as a resource for research on the immune response to SARS-CoV-2. Samples were obtained from the ongoing ImmuneRACE study (first 160 participants) and from some 1,300 subjects provided by 6 global collaborators. The sample metadata nearly always contained a de-identified subject ID, COVID-19 status, age in years and sex. Where HLA class I and class II types were available, the types were taken from metadata supplied by the sample provider, not from assay-based typing.

TCRbeta CDR3 regions were amplified from genomic DNA by means of the immunoSEQ Assay, a bias-controlled multiplex PCR. Concerning the study's data processing: Nucleated cell counts per sample were estimated from amplification of reference gene primers within the assay. Sequence reads were collapsed and filtered to measure the absolute abundance of every unique TCRbeta CDR3 rearrangement. For each sample, productive Simpson clonality was calculated as the square root of Simpson's diversity index over productive rearrangements. This is the immuneACCESS table as TCRdb keeps it, with only in-frame sequences that have V and J called. A part of the clones is gone; compared with another copy, unresolved V genes explain less than half, and the rest is unexplained. That table is the source of V, J and clone size, and D and trimming were worked out from the DNA. The table for this sample lists some 130,000 clones; around 87% of them were counted only once. The ten largest clones take up over 2% of the sample.

Taken from the germline V gene, the CDR1 and CDR2 loops are SQVTM and ANQGSEA. V is pared back by 4 bases and J by 1 base, with 4 bases lying between the germline termini. The CDR3 starts with the cysteine, ends with the phenylalanine, and has 12 residues. Only the CDR3 DNA stays, 36 bases, in frame from base 1. Findings and caveats that apply to the study as a whole: How much clinical and demographic metadata was included differed by source and by participant, and the metadata was provided uncurated.

Collaborating institutions collected whole blood in K2EDTA tubes following their own protocols. For TCRbeta analysis, collaborators shipped samples as frozen whole blood, isolated PBMCs, or DNA extracted from either of those sample types. Note on this clone: Its target antigen remains unknown. Nothing much larger sits one base from this clone, and base qualities are not available.

Input material: peripheral blood. The clonotype comes from a man aged 45 to 65 with active COVID-19. The chain is encoded by TRBV29-1 joined to TRBJ2-2, with the D gene not confidently named. The CDR3 sequence is CSVGQNTGELFF. The DNA is TGCAGCGTTGGTCAGAACACCGGGGAGCTGTTTTTT.